These 27 T cell receptor beta chains were sequenced from one sample in a study of blood T cell repertoires in COVID-19 (dated by TCRdb to about 2020). Receptor libraries were prepared by the immunoSEQ multiplex PCR assay. TCRdb limited this immuneACCESS table to in-frame rearrangements with V and J called. A share of clones is missing; checked studies link under half to unresolved V genes, and the rest is unexplained. The sample yields 63,000 or so clones; under 90% were counted once. The top ten clones comprise over 9% of the sample. The source material was peripheral blood. These receptors were obtained from a human donor in a cohort sampled during active COVID-19.

V is TRBV5-4 and J is TRBJ2-7; TRBD1 matches at 12 bases. Germline V gene data show CDR1 as SGHNT and CDR2 as YYREEE (reference sequence). The CDR3 covers 15 residues. Germline trimming cut 2 bases from V and 2 bases from J; bases unmatched to any gene: 2. Written as DNA, the CDR3 is TGTGCCAGCAGCTTCGGGACAGGGGGCACCTACGAGCAGTACTTC. Translated: CASSFGTGGTYEQYF.

The V and J genes are TRBV13 and TRBJ2-5; 14 bases are a match to TRBD2. V gave up 5 bases and J gave up 5 bases; unmatched junction bases: 7. Germline CDR1 is PRHDT and CDR2 is FYEKMQ (reference sequence). The CDR3 runs 16 residues. The CDR3: CASSPRLAGGLETQYF. In DNA, the CDR3 is TGTGCCAGCAGCCCTAGACTAGCGGGAGGGTTGGAGACCCAGTACTTC.

The chain links TRBV30 to TRBJ1-2; 8 bases align to TRBD1. From germline, CDR1 is GTSNPN and CDR2 SVGIG (reference sequence). V gave up 6 bases and J gave up 4 bases; unmatched junction bases: 7. The CDR3 covers 13 residues. The CDR3 coding sequence is TGTGCCTGCCAGACAGGGGACATCTATGGCTACACCTTC. Its translation: CACQTGDIYGYTF.

The gene calls are TRBV27 and TRBJ2-7; 7 bases align to TRBD2. From germline, CDR1 is MNHEY and CDR2 SMNVEV (reference sequence). J was trimmed by 4 bases and V by 6 bases; bases with no gene match: 12. The CDR3 length is 15 residues. The DNA of the CDR3 is TGTGCCAGCAGCCCGGAGAGCGGGGAGACATACGAGCAGTACTTC. Protein product: CASSPESGETYEQYF.

This clone was detected only once. This sequence joins TRBV5-6 and TRBJ1-1, with D perhaps matching TRBD1 (5 bases). The length of the CDR3 is 12 residues. With 1 base removed from V and 4 bases from J, the gap between germline ends came to 5 bases. Germline V gene lookup returns CDR1 SGHDT and CDR2 YYEEEE. The CDR3 region is CASSLTGTEAFF. Here the CDR3 DNA reads TGTGCCAGCAGCTTGACAGGCACTGAAGCTTTCTTT. The full variable domain, in which reference TRBV5-6 and TRBJ1-1 provide the parts outside the CDR3, is DAGVTQSPTHLIKTRGQQVTLRCSPKSGHDTVSWYQQALGQGPQFIFQYYEEEERQRGNFPDRFSGHQFPNYSSELNVNALLLGDSALYLCASSLTGTEAFFGQGTRLTVV.

This clone was seen only a few times. This chain joins TRBV5-1 and TRBJ1-5, with D tentatively TRBD1 (5 bases). CDR3 length equals 14 residues. Deletions cut 1 base from V and 4 bases from J, with 9 bases between. Germline V gene sequence: CDR1 SGHRS, CDR2 YFSETQ. CDR3 sequence (DNA): TGCGCCAGCAGCTTGACAGGAGGGAATCAGCCCCAGCATTTT. This translates into CASSLTGGNQPQHF.

The rearrangement joins TRBV9 to TRBJ2-3, with 8 bases that match TRBD1. The germline gives CDR1 SGDLS, CDR2 YYNGEE. This CDR3 is built from 15 residues. The junction had 7 bases not matched to a gene; V was cut back by 6 bases and J by 1 base. DNA of the CDR3: TGTGCCAGCAACGGACAGGGACGAGGCACAGATACGCAGTATTTT. This sequence encodes CASNGQGRGTDTQYF.

This chain connects TRBV7-9 to TRBJ2-7, with 7 nucleotides matching TRBD2. Germline CDR1 reads SEHNR; CDR2 reads FQNEAQ (reference sequence). The CDR3 length is 15 residues. Trimming took 5 bases from V and 7 from J; bases not matched to a gene: 14. The CDR3 reads CASSPRDYPHYEQYF. CDR3 sequence (DNA): TGTGCCAGCAGCCCCCGGGACTACCCTCATTATGAGCAGTACTTC.

The chain has TRBV6-5 and TRBJ1-1; TRBD1 might be the D (5 bases). The CDR3 has 13 residues. Germline loops: CDR1 MNHEY, CDR2 SVGAGI. Trimming took 6 bases from V and 6 from J, leaving 14 bases between them. CDR3 amino acids: CASSLRAFPEAFF. CDR3 nucleotide sequence: TGTGCCAGCAGCCTCAGGGCGTTCCCTGAAGCTTTCTTT.

V gene TRBV3-1 (or the pseudogene TRBV3-2) combines with J gene TRBJ2-7; tentatively, D is TRBD1 (6 bases). V was pared by 9 bases and J by 2 bases, with 14 bases between. The length of the CDR3 is 13 residues. The germline V gene has CDR1 LGHDT and CDR2 YNNKEL (reference sequence). This CDR3 is CASSGTCPYEQYF. CDR3 nucleotides: TGTGCCAGTTCCGGGACATGCCCCTACGAGCAGTACTTC.

This chain links TRBV7-3 with TRBJ1-5; possibly TRBD1 for D (6 bases). Germline V gene data show CDR1 as SGHTA and CDR2 as FQGTGA. The CDR3 loop spans 13 amino acids. V lost 5 bases to trimming and J lost 6 bases, with 11 bases between them. In DNA form, the CDR3 reads TGTGCCAGCAGCCTTCAAGGGGGTCAGCCCCAGCATTTT. Its translation: CASSLQGGQPQHF.

The chain is built from TRBV6-1 and TRBJ2-3; 8 nucleotides agree with TRBD2. The CDR3 loop spans 15 amino acids. Germline V gene data show CDR1 as MNHNS and CDR2 as SASEGT. V lost 2 bases and J lost 0; bases outside the gene matches: 1. The CDR3 DNA sequence: TGTGCCAGCAGTGAAATAGCGGGGAGCACAGATACGCAGTATTTT. Translated: CASSEIAGSTDTQYF.

The chain employs TRBV7-9 and TRBJ1-2; D unresolved. This CDR3 region has 12 residues. Germline CDR1 reads SEHNR; CDR2 reads FQNEAQ (reference sequence). V was trimmed by 5 bases and J by 6 bases, leaving 10 bases between them. Written as DNA, the CDR3 is TGTGCCAGCAGCCCAGGAAGAAATGGCTACACCTTC. This gives the protein CASSPGRNGYTF. The variable domain in full, completed from reference TRBV7-9 and TRBJ1-2, reads DTGVSQNPRHKITKRGQNVTFRCDPISEHNRLYWYRQTLGQGPEFLTYFQNEAQLEKSRLLSDRFSAERPKGSFSTLEIQRTEQGDSAMYLCASSPGRNGYTFGSGTRLTVV.

The chain joins TRBV15 to TRBJ2-7; D is perhaps TRBD2 (5 bases). The V end lost 2 bases, the J end lost 3 bases, and 8 bases lay between the germline ends. Germline loops: CDR1 LNHNV, CDR2 YYDKDF (reference sequence). The CDR3 is 13 residues long. CDR3 amino acids: CATSRRGFYEQYF. CDR3 DNA: TGTGCCACCAGCAGACGGGGATTCTACGAGCAGTACTTC.

The V gene is TRBV18, the J gene TRBJ1-1, with D tentatively TRBD1 (5 bases). The CDR3 spans 15 residues. V dropped 6 bases and J dropped 5 bases, with 19 bases sitting between them. Germline CDR1 is KGHSH and CDR2 is LQKENI. The DNA for the CDR3 is TGTGCCAGCTCCCCCTCGGAGGGGAGTAGGACTGAAGCTTTCTTT. Protein product: CASSPSEGSRTEAFF.

The gene calls are TRBV29-1 and TRBJ2-2; D remains ambiguous. The CDR3 is 16 amino acids. The germline gives CDR1 SQVTM, CDR2 ANQGSEA. With 0 bases removed from V and 0 bases from J, the gap between germline ends came to 11 bases. The CDR3 here is CSVEDSSISNTGELFF. The CDR3 DNA sequence: TGCAGCGTTGAAGATAGCAGTATTTCGAACACCGGGGAGCTGTTTTTT.

This sequence joins TRBV27 and TRBJ1-1, with unresolved D. Germline lookup yields CDR1 MNHEY and CDR2 SMNVEV (reference sequence). The CDR3 runs 14 residues. The ends were cut back, 4 bases at V and 0 bases at J, with 9 bases in the middle. The CDR3 region is CASSSGLLNTEAFF. CDR3 in DNA: TGTGCCAGCAGTTCCGGACTGCTGAACACTGAAGCTTTCTTT.

This chain joins TRBV6-6 and TRBJ1-3; TRBD1 aligns across 11 bases. The V and J ends lost 5 bases and 9 bases, in that order; junction bases with no gene match: 12. The CDR3 has 16 residues. Germline CDR1 reads MNHNY; CDR2 reads SVGAGI (reference sequence). CDR3 sequence: CASSSYRTGGESTIYF. The DNA for the CDR3 is TGTGCCAGCAGTAGTTACAGGACAGGGGGCGAATCCACCATATATTTT.

This sequence joins TRBV18 and TRBJ2-5, with no clear D. From germline, CDR1 is KGHSH and CDR2 LQKENI. This CDR3 spans 14 amino acids. Trimming left V 3 bases short and J 4 bases short, with 12 bases between. CDR3 amino acids: CASSPPSTGETQYF. The CDR3 DNA is TGTGCCAGCTCACCCCCTAGTACGGGAGAGACCCAGTACTTC. Based on the CDR3 plus reference TRBV18 and TRBJ2-5, the full variable domain is NAGVMQNPRHLVRRRGQEARLRCSPMKGHSHVYWYRQLPEEGLKFMVYLQKENIIDESGMPKERFSAEFPKEGPSILRIQQVVRGDSAAYFCASSPPSTGETQYFGPGTRLLVL.

This chain connects TRBV25-1 to TRBJ2-7; 9 bases line up with TRBD2. Per the germline V gene, CDR1 is MGHDK and CDR2 is SYGVNS. Trimming removed 6 bases from V and 0 bases from J; junction bases left unmatched: 9. This CDR3 contains 16 residues. DNA of the CDR3: TGTGCCAGCAGGGGATTAGCGGGGGCGAGCTCCTACGAGCAGTACTTC. The encoded protein is CASRGLAGASSYEQYF.

This clone was detected only once. The chain is built from TRBV19 and TRBJ1-1; D is undetermined. CDR3 length: 13 amino acids. CDR1 and CDR2 from the germline V gene are LNHDA and SQIVND (reference sequence). V shed 4 bases and J shed 1 base, with 7 bases lying between them. This chain's CDR3 is CASSTAGNTEAFF. CDR3 coding DNA: TGTGCCAGTAGTACCGCGGGGAACACTGAAGCTTTCTTT.

This clone has a handful of counts. The chain recombines TRBV24-1 with TRBJ1-2, with unresolved D. Trimming shortened V by 0 bases and J by 0 bases, and 10 bases separated the two germline ends. The CDR3 is made up of 16 amino acids. Germline V lookup: CDR1 KGHDR, CDR2 SFDVKD. CDR3 loop: CATSDLPTSTNYGYTF. In nucleotides, the CDR3 is TGTGCCACCAGTGATTTGCCGACAAGTACTAACTATGGCTACACCTTC.

J is TRBJ2-1 and V is TRBV7-6; TRBD2 matches 10 bases. Looked up from germline, CDR1 is SGHVS and CDR2 is FNYEAQ. CDR3 length equals 17 residues. J was trimmed by 8 bases and V by 1 base; bases with no gene match: 11. The CDR3 DNA reads TGTGCCAGCAGCTTAGTGCTAGCGGGAGCCATGAGTCATGAGCAGTTCTTC. Translated, it gives CASSLVLAGAMSHEQFF.

Regarding this clone: A junction end diverges from the germline sequence, so it may reflect a read error. The rearrangement uses TRBV30 and TRBJ2-5; 14 bases line up with TRBD2. CDR3 size: 14 residues. Germline values: CDR1 GTSNPN, CDR2 SVGIG (reference sequence). CDR3 protein: CAWSLGLAGESTNF. The CDR3 region has the DNA TGTGCCTGGAGCCTGGGACTAGCGGGAGAAAGCACCAACTTC. Complete variable domain (other parts from reference TRBV30 and TRBJ2-5): SQTIHQWPATLVQPVGSPLSLECTVEGTSNPNLYWYRQAAGRGLQLLFYSVGIGQISSEVPQNLSASRPQDRQFILSSKKLLLSDSGFYLCAWSLGLAGESTNFGPGTRLLVL.

The rearrangement links TRBV18 to TRBJ1-4, with D perhaps TRBD1 (5 bases). V lost 3 bases, J lost 4 bases, and 9 bases lay in between. Germline CDR1 reads KGHSH; CDR2 reads LQKENI. The CDR3 runs to 14 residues. The CDR3 DNA is TGTGCCAGCTCACCGGACACCTTTAATGAAAAACTGTTTTTT. Residues: CASSPDTFNEKLFF. The whole variable domain, remainder taken from reference TRBV18 and TRBJ1-4, is NAGVMQNPRHLVRRRGQEARLRCSPMKGHSHVYWYRQLPEEGLKFMVYLQKENIIDESGMPKERFSAEFPKEGPSILRIQQVVRGDSAAYFCASSPDTFNEKLFFGSGTQLSVL.

The chain links TRBV19 to TRBJ2-1, with TRBD2 matching over 7 bases. The CDR3 extends over 15 amino acids. V gave up 4 bases and J gave up 6 bases; unmatched junction bases: 9. Per the germline V gene, CDR1 is LNHDA and CDR2 is SQIVND (reference sequence). DNA for the CDR3: TGTGCCAGTAGTAAGGGGCCTAGCGGCATCAATGAGCAGTTCTTC. This sequence encodes CASSKGPSGINEQFF.

The V and J genes are TRBV6-6 and TRBJ1-2; possible D gene TRBD1, 6 bases. The V end lost 6 bases, the J end lost 4 bases, and 9 bases lay between the germline ends. CDR1 is MNHNY, CDR2 SVGAGI, per germline (reference sequence). The CDR3 spans 12 residues. CDR3 DNA sequence: TGTGCCAGCAGAGGGGGTACCTATGGCTACACCTTC. Protein product: CASRGGTYGYTF.